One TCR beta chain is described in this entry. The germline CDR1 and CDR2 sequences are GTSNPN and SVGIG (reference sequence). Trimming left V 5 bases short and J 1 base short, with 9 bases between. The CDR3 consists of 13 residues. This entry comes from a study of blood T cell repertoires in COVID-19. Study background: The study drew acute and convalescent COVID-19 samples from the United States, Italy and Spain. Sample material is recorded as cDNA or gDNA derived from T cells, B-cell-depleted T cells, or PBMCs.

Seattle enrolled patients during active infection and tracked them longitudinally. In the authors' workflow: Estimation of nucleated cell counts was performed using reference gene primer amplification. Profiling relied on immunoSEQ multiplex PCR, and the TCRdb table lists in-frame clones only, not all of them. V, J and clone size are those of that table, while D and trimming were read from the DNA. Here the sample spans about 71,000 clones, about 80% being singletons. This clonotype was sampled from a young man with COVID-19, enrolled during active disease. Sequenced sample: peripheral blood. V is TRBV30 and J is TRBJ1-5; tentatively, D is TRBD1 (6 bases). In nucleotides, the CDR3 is TGTGCCTGGGCCACAGGGAGCAATCAGCCCCAGCATTTT. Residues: CAWATGSNQPQHF. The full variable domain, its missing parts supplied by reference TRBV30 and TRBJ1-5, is SQTIHQWPATLVQPVGSPLSLECTVEGTSNPNLYWYRQAAGRGLQLLFYSVGIGQISSEVPQNLSASRPQDRQFILSSKKLLLSDSGFYLCAWATGSNQPQHFGDGTRLSIL.